Reported below is one TCR beta chain. Produced via immunoSEQ multiplex PCR; TCRdb's table is partial and in-frame only. Of some 29,000 clones listed, around 90% were seen once; the top ten hold approximately 7.9%. This sample is part of a study of T cell changes during pregnancy in multiple sclerosis. The junction had 8 bases not matched to a gene; V was cut back by 3 bases and J by 7 bases. This CDR3 contains 17 residues. Germline V CDR1 and CDR2: SGDLS, YYNGEE. The V call is TRBV9, the J call TRBJ2-1; 15 nucleotides agree with TRBD2. This receptor was obtained from a female donor with multiple sclerosis, enrolled in a pregnancy study. Sequenced material: CD8+ T cells from peripheral blood mononuclear cells, taken before pregnancy. The CDR3 DNA follows: TGTGCCAGCAGCGAGGGGTCCGGACTAGCGGGGGGGAATGAGCAGTTCTTC. It encodes CASSEGSGLAGGNEQFF.